One T cell receptor (beta chain) is described in this entry. This sample is drawn from a study of blood T cell repertoires in COVID-19. Across the whole study: Sites in the United States, Italy and Spain provided acute and convalescent COVID-19 samples. PBMCs, B-cell-depleted T cells, or T cells provided the cDNA or gDNA that made up the material.

Profiling relied on immunoSEQ multiplex PCR, and the TCRdb table lists in-frame clones only, not all of them. Of 150,000 to 250,000 clones listed, 75% to 90% are singletons. Between the trimmed V and J ends, which lost 6 bases and 8 bases, there was a span of 16 bases. CDR1 and CDR2 (germline): SGHTA, FQGNSA. The length of the CDR3 is 13 residues. Individuals drawn from 24 US areas were about 18 to 100 years old. Sequenced: PBMCs or T cells enriched from blood (not recorded which). The chain links TRBV7-2 to TRBJ1-1; the D gene is possibly TRBD1 (5 bases). The TCR was taken from a woman aged 25-40 years who had recovered from COVID-19. The CDR3 protein is CASSSGQGFEAFF. The CDR3 DNA is TGTGCCAGCAGTAGTGGGCAGGGATTCGAAGCTTTCTTT.